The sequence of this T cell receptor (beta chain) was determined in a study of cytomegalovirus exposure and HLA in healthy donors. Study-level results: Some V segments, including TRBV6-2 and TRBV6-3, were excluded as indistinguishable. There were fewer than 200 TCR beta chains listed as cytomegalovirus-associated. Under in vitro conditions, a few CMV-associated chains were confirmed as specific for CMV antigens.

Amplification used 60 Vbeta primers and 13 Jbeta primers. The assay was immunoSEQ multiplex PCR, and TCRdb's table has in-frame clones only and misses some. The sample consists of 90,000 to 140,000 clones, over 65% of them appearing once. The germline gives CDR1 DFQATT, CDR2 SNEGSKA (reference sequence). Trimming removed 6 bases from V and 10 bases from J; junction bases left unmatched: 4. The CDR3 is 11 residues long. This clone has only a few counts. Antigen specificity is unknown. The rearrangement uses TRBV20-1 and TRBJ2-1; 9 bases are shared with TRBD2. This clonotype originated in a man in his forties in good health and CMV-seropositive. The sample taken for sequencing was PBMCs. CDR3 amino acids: CSASGTSEQFF. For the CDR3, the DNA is TGCAGTGCATCCGGGACTAGCGAGCAGTTCTTC.